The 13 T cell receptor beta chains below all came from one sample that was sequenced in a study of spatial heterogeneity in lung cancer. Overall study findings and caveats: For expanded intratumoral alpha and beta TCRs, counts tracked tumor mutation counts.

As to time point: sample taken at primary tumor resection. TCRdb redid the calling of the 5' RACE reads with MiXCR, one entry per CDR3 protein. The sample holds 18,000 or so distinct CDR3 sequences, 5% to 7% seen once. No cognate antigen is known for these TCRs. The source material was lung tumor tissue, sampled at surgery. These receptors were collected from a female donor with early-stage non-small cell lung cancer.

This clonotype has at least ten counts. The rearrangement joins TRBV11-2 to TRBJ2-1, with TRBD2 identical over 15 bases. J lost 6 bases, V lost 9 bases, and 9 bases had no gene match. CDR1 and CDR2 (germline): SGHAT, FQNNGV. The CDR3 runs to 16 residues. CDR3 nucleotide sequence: TGTGCCAGTGGACTAGCGGGAGGGCGCTGGGGCAATGAGCAGTTCTTC. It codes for CASGLAGGRWGNEQFF.

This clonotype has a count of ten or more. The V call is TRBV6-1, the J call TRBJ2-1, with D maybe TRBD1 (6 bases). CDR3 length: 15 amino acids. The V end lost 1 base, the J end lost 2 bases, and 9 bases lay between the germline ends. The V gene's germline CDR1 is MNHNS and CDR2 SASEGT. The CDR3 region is CASSEGAGAYNEQFF. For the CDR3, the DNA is TGTGCCAGCAGTGAAGGGGCAGGGGCCTACAATGAGCAGTTCTTC.

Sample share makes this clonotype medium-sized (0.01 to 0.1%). The CDR3 nucleotides read TGTGCCAGCAGCGTAGGCCTAGCGGGTTTCACCGGGGAGCTGTTTTTT. Translated, it gives CASSVGLAGFTGELFF. This chain joins TRBV9 and TRBJ2-2; 8 bases match TRBD2. This CDR3 contains 16 residues. Trimming took 0 bases from V and 4 from J; bases not matched to a gene: 5. CDR1 and CDR2 (germline): SGDLS, YYNGEE. The full variable domain, with the rest looked up from reference TRBV9 and TRBJ2-2, is DSGVTQTPKHLITATGQRVTLRCSPRSGDLSVYWYQQSLDQGLQFLIQYYNGEERAKGNILERFSAQQFPDLHSELNLSSLELGDSALYFCASSVGLAGFTGELFFGEGSRLTVL.

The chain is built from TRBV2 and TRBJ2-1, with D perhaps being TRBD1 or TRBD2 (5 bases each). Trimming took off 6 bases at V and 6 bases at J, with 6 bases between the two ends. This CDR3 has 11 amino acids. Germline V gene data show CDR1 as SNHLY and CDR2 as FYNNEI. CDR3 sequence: CASSGANEQFF. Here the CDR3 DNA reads TGTGCCAGCAGCGGGGCCAATGAGCAGTTCTTC.

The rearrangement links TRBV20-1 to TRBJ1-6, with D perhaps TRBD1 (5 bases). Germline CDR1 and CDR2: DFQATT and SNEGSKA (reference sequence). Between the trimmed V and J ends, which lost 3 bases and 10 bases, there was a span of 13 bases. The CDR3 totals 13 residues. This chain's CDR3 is CSASIRGESPLHF. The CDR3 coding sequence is TGCAGTGCTAGTATCCGGGGGGAATCACCCCTCCACTTT.

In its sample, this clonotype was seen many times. The CDR3 DNA follows: TGTGCCAGCAGCCGACAGGATATTGGCGGGGAGCTGTTTTTT. Translating it yields CASSRQDIGGELFF. The rearrangement joins TRBV6-6 to TRBJ2-2; tentatively, D is TRBD1 (6 bases). The CDR3 length is 14 residues. Trimming took off 6 bases at V and 7 bases at J, with 15 bases between the two ends. Germline CDR1 is MNHNY and CDR2 is SVGAGI (reference sequence).

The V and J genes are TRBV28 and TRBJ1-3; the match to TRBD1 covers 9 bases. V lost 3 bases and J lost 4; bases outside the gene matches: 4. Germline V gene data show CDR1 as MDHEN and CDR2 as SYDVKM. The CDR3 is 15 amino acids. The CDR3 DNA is TGTGCCAGCAGTTTGGGGACAGGGATCGGAAACACCATATATTTT. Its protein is CASSLGTGIGNTIYF. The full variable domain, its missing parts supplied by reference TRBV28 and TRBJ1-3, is DVKVTQSSRYLVKRTGEKVFLECVQDMDHENMFWYRQDPGLGLRLIYFSYDVKMKEKGDIPEGYSVSREKKERFSLILESASTNQTSMYLCASSLGTGIGNTIYFGEGSWLTVV.

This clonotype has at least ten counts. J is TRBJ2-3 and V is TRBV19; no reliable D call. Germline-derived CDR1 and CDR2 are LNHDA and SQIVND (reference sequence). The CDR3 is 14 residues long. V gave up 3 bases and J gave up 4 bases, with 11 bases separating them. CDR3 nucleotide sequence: TGTGCCAGTAGTATCCGAGGAAACGCAGATACGCAGTATTTT. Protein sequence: CASSIRGNADTQYF.

CDR3 DNA sequence: TGTGCCAGCAGCTACCGGGACAGGGGCTACGAGCAGTACTTC. Its protein is CASSYRDRGYEQYF. The chain carries TRBV3-1 and TRBJ2-7; the match to TRBD1 covers 10 bases. V lost 5 bases, J lost 3 bases, and 4 bases stayed unmatched. Germline CDR1 reads LGHDT; CDR2 reads YNNKEL (reference sequence). The CDR3 sequence is 14 residues long.

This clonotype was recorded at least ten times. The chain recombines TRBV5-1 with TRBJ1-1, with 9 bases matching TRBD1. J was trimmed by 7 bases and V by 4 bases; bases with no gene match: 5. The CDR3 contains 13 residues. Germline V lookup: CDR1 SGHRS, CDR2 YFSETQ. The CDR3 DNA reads TGCGCCAGCAGCGTCGGGACAGGGAGTGAAGCTTTCTTT. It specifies CASSVGTGSEAFF.

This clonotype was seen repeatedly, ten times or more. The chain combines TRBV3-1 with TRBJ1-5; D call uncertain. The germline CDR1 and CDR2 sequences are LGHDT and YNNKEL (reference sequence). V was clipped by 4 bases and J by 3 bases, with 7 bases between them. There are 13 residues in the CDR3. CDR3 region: CASSLGPNQPQHF. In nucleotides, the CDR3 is TGTGCCAGCAGCCTGGGCCCCAATCAGCCCCAGCATTTT.

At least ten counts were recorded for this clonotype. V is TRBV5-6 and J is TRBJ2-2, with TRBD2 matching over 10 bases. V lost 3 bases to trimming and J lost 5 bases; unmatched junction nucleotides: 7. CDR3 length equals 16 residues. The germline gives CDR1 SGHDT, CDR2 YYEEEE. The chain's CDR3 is CASSSEREGITGELFF. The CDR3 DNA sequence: TGTGCCAGCAGCTCCGAGCGGGAGGGTATTACCGGGGAGCTGTTTTTT.

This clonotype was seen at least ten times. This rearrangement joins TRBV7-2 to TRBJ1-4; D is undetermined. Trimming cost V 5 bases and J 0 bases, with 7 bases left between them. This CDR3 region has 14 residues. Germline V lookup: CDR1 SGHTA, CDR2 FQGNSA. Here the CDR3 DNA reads TGTGCCAGCAGCGGCATTGCAACTAATGAAAAACTGTTTTTT. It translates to CASSGIATNEKLFF.